This TCR beta chain comes out of a study of T cell responses to AZD1222 COVID-19 vaccine. Study in general: Pooling was applied to second doses at about 4 or about 12 weeks.

Whole-study results and caveats: Recipients of AZD1222 seropositive at baseline numbered only 5 or 6. It should be noted that donors were predominantly white British and more often female, and clonal diversity was possibly underestimated. Increased Spike-specific TCR breadth and depth were observed after two AZD1222 doses.

A word on this clone: Its target is unknown.

Trimming cost V 6 bases and J 3 bases; bases outside gene matches: 13. There are 17 residues in the CDR3. CDR1 is SGHRS, CDR2 YFSETQ, per germline. Measured with immunoSEQ multiplex PCR; TCRdb has only the in-frame clones, and not every one. The profile shows roughly 50,000 clones, more than 80% of them singletons. The V and J genes are TRBV5-1 and TRBJ2-1; 9 nucleotides match TRBD2. The sample here was peripheral blood, taken on day 0 of AZD1222 vaccination. The source of this sequence is an adult in good health. The CDR3 nucleotides are TGCGCCAGCATCTCTGGTAGCGGGGGACCTTTCTACAATGAGCAGTTCTTC. Its protein product is CASISGSGGPFYNEQFF.